The rows below give T cell receptor beta chains drawn from one sample of a study of blood T cell repertoires in COVID-19. This table comes from immunoSEQ multiplex PCR, and its TCRdb copy is limited to in-frame clones, with some not included. The data hold some 400,000 clones, with 80% to 95% observed a single time. Sequencing was done on a sample of PBMCs or T cells enriched from blood (not recorded which). The receptors were gathered from a middle-aged woman who had been exposed to COVID-19. Each CDR3 is given with its conserved first and last residue. D genes are given only for firm matches. Clone size is given for some rows only: seen once, a few or many times, or a class if the clone is expanded.

j_gene,abundance,len,v_gene,d_gene,CDR3nt,CDR3aa
TRBJ2-3,-,14,TRBV12-5,TRBD2,TGTGCTAGTGGCCGGCGGGGGGGCCCGTCGATTGCGTATTTT,CASGRRGGPSIAYF
TRBJ2-7,few,14,TRBV24-1,TRBD1,TGTGCCACCAGTGTTCACTCAGGGGGCTACGAGCAGTACTTC,CATSVHSGGYEQYF
TRBJ1-1,-,16,TRBV19,-,TGTGCCAGTAGTATTCTACGAGGGACAAAGAACACTGAAGCTTTCTTT,CASSILRGTKNTEAFF
TRBJ2-7,-,12,TRBV29-1,-,TGCAGCGTTGCCAGGGCCCCCTACGAGCAGTACTTC,CSVARAPYEQYF
TRBJ2-7,once,13,TRBV10-1,-,TGCGCCAGCAGTCCGGGGGAGAACTACGAGCAGTACTTC,CASSPGENYEQYF
TRBJ1-1,-,16,TRBV7-3,-,TGTGCCAGCAGCCCATCCACAGACCGCACAGGCACTGAAGCTTTCTTT,CASSPSTDRTGTEAFF
TRBJ1-2,-,13,TRBV11-2,TRBD1,TGTGCCAGCAGCCGGGGACAGAACTATGGCTACACCTTC,CASSRGQNYGYTF
TRBJ1-6,few,16,TRBV27,-,TGTGCCACCTCCCAGGAATTGTCGATCGATAATTCACCCCTCCACTTT,CATSQELSIDNSPLHF
TRBJ2-1,once,16,TRBV3-1/TRBV3-2,TRBD2,TGTGCCAGCAGCCAAGGTCCAACGGGAGGGGGCAATGAGCAGTTCTTC,CASSQGPTGGGNEQFF
TRBJ2-3,-,15,TRBV7-7,-,TGTGCTAGCAGCCCACAGGGGACTAGCACAGATACGCAGTATTTT,CASSPQGTSTDTQYF
TRBJ1-6,-,15,TRBV7-8,-,TGTGCCAGCAGCTTAGTCAGGGTGGGAAATTCACCCCTCCACTTT,CASSLVRVGNSPLHF
TRBJ2-2,-,11,TRBV12-3/TRBV12-4,-,TGTGCCATCGCGGGCACCGGGGAGCTGTTTTTT,CAIAGTGELFF
TRBJ1-2,-,13,TRBV11-3,-,TGTGCCAGCAGCTTGACAGCCAACTATGGCTACACCTTC,CASSLTANYGYTF
TRBJ2-7,-,16,TRBV6-5,-,TGTGCCAGCAGTTACTCGATGGGGGGACCGGACTACGAGCAGTACTTC,CASSYSMGGPDYEQYF
TRBJ1-2,-,12,TRBV27,TRBD1,TGTGCCAGCAGAGAGGACAGGACGGGCTACACCTTC,CASREDRTGYTF
TRBJ1-1,-,14,TRBV2,-,TGTGCCAGCACACTCGACAGACTGAACACTGAAGCTTTCTTT,CASTLDRLNTEAFF